This is a list of T cell receptor beta chains from one sample in a study of blood T cell repertoires in COVID-19. Only in-frame clones appear in the TCRdb table, and some are missing; sequencing was by immunoSEQ multiplex PCR. In the table there are 28,000 or so clones, about 90% of which are singletons. Sequencing input: peripheral blood. All receptors derive from a woman in her forties or fifties with active COVID-19. CDR3s leave out the opening cysteine and the closing phenylalanine or tryptophan. Fields, in order: V gene, J gene, CDR3 protein.

TRBV10-3	TRBJ1-1	AIRGGSAEAF
TRBV15	TRBJ2-4	ATSGRSGSINIQY
TRBV11-3	TRBJ2-3	ASSLGLAGGPSTDTQY
TRBV5-1	TRBJ2-1	ASSPDRDGYNEQF
TRBV28	TRBJ2-2	ASSTPGRVWGGELF
TRBV28	TRBJ2-6	ASSIAGTGSLSGANVLT
TRBV5-4	TRBJ2-7	ASSSYLAGVREQY
TRBV5-1	TRBJ2-7	ASSLAGVNYEQY
TRBV5-1	TRBJ2-3	ASSLGLAGNADTQY
TRBV18	TRBJ1-1	ASSLSLGTGATEAF
TRBV7-2	TRBJ1-1	ASSSRVVDTEAF
TRBV9	TRBJ2-1	ASSVGNSGQGYNEQF
TRBV27	TRBJ1-1	ASSVQSDRVAEAF
TRBV28	TRBJ1-5	ASRSPTGGDQPQH
TRBV7-2	TRBJ1-2	ASSFGGTGVMSGYT
TRBV5-8	TRBJ1-1	ASSSGTGRVGEAF
TRBV10-3	TRBJ2-1	AIRETSGNNEQF
TRBV6-6	TRBJ1-1	ASSPTANTEAF